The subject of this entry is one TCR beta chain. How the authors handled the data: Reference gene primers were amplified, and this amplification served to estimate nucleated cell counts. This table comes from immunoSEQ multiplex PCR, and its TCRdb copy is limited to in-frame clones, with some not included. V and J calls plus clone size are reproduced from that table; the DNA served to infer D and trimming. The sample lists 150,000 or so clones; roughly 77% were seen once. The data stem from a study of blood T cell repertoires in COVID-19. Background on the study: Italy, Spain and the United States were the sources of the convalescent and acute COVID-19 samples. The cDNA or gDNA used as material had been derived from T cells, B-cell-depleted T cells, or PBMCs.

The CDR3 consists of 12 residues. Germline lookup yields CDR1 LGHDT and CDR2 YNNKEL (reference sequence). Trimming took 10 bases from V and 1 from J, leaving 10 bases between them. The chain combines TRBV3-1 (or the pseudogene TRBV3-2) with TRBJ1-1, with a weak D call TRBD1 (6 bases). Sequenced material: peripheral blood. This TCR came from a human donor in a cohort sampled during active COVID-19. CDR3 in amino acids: CATQGANTEAFF. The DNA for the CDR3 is TGTGCCACACAGGGAGCGAACACTGAAGCTTTCTTT.